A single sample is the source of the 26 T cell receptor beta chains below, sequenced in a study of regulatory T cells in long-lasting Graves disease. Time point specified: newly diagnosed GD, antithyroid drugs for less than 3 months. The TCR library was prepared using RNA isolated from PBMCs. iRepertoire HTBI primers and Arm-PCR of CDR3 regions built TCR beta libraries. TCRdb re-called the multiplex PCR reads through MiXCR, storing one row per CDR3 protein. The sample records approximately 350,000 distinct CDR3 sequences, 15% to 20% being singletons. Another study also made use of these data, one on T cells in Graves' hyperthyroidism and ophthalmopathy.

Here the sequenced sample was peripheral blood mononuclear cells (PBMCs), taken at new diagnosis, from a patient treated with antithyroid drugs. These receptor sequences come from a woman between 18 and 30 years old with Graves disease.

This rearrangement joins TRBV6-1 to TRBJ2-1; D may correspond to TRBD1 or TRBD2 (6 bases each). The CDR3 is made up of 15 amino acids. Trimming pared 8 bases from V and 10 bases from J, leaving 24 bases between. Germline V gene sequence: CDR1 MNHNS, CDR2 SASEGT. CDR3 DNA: TGTGCCAGCGAGGAAGGGGGGTATGAACCAAGGGAGCAGTTCTTC. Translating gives CASEEGGYEPREQFF.

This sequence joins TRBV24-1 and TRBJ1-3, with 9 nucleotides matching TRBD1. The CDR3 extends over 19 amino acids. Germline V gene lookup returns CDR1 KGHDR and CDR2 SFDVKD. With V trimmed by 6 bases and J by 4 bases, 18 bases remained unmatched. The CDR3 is CATSTGRGQGIRYGNTIYF. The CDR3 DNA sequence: TGTGCCACCAGTACCGGCAGGGGACAGGGTATTCGTTACGGAAACACCATATATTTT.

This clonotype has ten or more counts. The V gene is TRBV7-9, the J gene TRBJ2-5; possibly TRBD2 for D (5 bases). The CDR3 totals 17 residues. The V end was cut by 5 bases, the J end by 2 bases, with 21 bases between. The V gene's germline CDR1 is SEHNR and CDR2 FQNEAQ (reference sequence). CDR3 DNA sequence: TGTGCCAGCAGCCCCCTCTCACGAGACTATCTACAAGAGACCCAGTACTTC. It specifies CASSPLSRDYLQETQYF.

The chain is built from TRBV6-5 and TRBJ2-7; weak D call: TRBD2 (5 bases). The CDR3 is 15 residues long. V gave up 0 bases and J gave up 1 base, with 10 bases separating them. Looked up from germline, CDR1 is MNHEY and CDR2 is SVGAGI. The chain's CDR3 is CASSYSSSGSYEQYF. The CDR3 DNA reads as TGTGCCAGCAGTTACTCGAGCTCGGGGTCCTACGAGCAGTACTTC.

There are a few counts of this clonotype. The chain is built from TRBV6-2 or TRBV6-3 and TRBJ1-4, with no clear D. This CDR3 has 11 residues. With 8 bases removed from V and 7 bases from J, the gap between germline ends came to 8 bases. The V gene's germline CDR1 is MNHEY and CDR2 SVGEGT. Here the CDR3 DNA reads TGTGCCAGCCGGAGGACTGAAAAACTGTTTTTT. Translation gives CASRRTEKLFF.

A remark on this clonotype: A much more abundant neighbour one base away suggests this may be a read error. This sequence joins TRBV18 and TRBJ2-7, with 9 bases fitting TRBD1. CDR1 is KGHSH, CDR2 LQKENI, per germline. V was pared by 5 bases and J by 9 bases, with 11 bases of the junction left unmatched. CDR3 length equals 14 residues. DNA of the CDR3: TGTGCCAGCTCAGAACGGGACAGGGTTCTCGGGCAGTACTTC. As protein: CASSERDRVLGQYF. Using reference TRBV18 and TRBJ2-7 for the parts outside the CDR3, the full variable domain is NAGVMQNPRHLVRRRGQEARLRCSPMKGHSHVYWYRQLPEEGLKFMVYLQKENIIDESGMPKERFSAEFPKEGPSILRIQQVVRGDSAAYFCASSERDRVLGQYFGPGTRLTVT.

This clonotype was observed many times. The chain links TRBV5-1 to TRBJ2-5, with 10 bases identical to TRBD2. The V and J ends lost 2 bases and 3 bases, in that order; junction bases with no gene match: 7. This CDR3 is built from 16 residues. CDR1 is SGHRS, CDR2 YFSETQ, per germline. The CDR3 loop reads CASSFSGGSAEETQYF. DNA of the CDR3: TGCGCCAGCAGCTTTAGCGGGGGGTCAGCCGAAGAGACCCAGTACTTC. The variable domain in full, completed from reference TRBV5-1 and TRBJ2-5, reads KAGVTQTPRYLIKTRGQQVTLSCSPISGHRSVSWYQQTPGQGLQFLFEYFSETQRNKGNFPGRFSGRQFSNSRSEMNVSTLELGDSALYLCASSFSGGSAEETQYFGPGTRLLVL.

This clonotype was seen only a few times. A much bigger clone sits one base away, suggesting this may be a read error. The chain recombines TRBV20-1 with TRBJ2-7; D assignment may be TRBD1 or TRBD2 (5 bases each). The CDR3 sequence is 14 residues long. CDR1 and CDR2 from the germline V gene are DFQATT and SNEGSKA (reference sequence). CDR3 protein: CGASGDADSYEQYF. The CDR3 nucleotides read TGCGGTGCTAGTGGGGACGCGGACTCCTACGAGCAGTACTTC.

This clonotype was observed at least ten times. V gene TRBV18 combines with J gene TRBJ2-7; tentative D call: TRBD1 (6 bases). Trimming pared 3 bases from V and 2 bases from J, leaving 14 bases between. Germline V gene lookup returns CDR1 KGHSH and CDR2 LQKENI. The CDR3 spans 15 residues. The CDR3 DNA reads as TGTGCCAGCTCACCGAAGGGGGTGGCTACCTACGAGCAGTACTTC. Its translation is CASSPKGVATYEQYF.

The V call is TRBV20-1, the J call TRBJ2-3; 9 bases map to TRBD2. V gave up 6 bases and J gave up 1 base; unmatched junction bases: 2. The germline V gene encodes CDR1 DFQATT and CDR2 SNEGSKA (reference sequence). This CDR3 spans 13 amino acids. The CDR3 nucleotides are TGCAGTGCAAGGACTAGCGGCACAGATACGCAGTATTTT. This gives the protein CSARTSGTDTQYF.

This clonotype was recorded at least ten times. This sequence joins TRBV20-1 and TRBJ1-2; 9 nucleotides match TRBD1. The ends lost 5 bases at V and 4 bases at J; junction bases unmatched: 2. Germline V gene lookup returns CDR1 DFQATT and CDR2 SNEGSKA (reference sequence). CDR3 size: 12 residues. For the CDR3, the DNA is TGCAGTGCTCCGGACAGGGGCTATGGCTACACCTTC. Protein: CSAPDRGYGYTF.

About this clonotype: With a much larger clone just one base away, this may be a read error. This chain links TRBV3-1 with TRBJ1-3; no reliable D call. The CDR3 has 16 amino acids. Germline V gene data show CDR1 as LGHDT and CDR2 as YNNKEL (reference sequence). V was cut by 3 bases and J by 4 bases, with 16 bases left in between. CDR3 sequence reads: CASSHGSPRPGNTIYF. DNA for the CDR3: TGTGCCAGCAGCCATGGGTCCCCCCGCCCAGGAAACACCATATATTTT.

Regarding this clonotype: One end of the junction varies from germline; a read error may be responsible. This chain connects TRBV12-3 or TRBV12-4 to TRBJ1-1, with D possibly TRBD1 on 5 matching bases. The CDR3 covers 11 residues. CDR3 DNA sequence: TGTACCAGCGGGGGATACACTGAAGCTTTCTTT. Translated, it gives CTSGGYTEAFF.

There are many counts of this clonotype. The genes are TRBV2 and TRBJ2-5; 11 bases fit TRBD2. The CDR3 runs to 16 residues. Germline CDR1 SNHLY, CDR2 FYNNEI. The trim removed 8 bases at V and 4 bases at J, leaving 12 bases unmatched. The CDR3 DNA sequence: TGTGCCAGCCGGAGGGAGCTAGCGGGAGGAGGAGAGACCCAGTACTTC. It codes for CASRRELAGGGETQYF.

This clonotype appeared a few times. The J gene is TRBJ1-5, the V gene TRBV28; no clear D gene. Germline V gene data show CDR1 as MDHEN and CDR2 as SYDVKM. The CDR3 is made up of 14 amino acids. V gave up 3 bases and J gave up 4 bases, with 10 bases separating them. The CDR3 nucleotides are TGTGCCAGCAGTTTCCGGGTCGGTAATCAGCCCCAGCATTTT. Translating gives CASSFRVGNQPQHF.

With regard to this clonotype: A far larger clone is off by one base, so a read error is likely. The CDR3 nucleotides are TGCAGTGCTAGACTAATAGACAGGGACTACGAGCAGTTCTTC. Its protein is CSARLIDRDYEQFF. The V call is TRBV20-1, the J call TRBJ2-1; D is perhaps TRBD1 or TRBD2 (7 bases each). Germline loops: CDR1 DFQATT, CDR2 SNEGSKA (reference sequence). V dropped 2 bases and J dropped 10 bases, with 18 bases sitting between them. CDR3 length equals 14 residues.

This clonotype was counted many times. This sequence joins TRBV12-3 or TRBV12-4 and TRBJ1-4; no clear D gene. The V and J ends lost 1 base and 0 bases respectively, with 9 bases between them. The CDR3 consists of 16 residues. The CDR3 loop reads CASSLVSVATNEKLFF. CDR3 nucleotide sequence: TGTGCCAGCAGTTTAGTTTCCGTCGCAACTAATGAAAAACTGTTTTTT.

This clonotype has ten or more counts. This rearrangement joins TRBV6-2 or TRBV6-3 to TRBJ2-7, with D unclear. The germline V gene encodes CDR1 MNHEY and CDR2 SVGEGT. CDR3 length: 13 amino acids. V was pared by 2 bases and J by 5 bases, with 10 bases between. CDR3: CASSYPSSHEQYF. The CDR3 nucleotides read TGTGCCAGCAGTTACCCGAGCTCTCACGAGCAGTACTTC.

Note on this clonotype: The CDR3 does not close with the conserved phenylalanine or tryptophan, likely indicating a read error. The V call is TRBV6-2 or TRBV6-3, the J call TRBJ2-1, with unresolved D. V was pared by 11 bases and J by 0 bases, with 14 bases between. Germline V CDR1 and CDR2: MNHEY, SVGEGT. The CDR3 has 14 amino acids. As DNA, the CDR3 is TGTGCCTCCCGGTGGTCAACCTCCTACAATGAGCAGTTCCTC. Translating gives CASRWSTSYNEQFL.

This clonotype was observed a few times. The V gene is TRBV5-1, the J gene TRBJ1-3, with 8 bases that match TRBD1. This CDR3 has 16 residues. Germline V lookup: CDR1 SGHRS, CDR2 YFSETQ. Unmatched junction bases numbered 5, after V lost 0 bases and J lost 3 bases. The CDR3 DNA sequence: TGCGCCAGCAGCTTGGATCAGGGGGCGAGTGGAAACACCATATATTTT. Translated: CASSLDQGASGNTIYF.

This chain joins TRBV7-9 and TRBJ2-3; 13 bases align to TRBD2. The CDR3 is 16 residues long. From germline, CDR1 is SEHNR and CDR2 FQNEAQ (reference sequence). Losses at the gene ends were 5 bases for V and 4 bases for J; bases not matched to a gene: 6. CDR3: CASSPGLAGAADTQYF. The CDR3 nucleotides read TGTGCCAGCAGCCCCGGACTAGCGGGGGCCGCAGATACGCAGTATTTT.

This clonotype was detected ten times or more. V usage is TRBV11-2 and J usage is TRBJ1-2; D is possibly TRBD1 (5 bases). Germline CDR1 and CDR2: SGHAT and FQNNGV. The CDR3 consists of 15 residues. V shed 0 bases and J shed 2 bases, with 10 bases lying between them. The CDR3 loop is CASSLEGGKNYGYTF. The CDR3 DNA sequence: TGTGCCAGCAGCTTAGAGGGGGGAAAAAACTATGGCTACACCTTC. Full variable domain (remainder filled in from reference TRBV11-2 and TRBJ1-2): EAGVAQSPRYKIIEKRQSVAFWCNPISGHATLYWYQQILGQGPKLLIQFQNNGVVDDSQLPKDRFSAERLKGVDSTLKIQPAKLEDSAVYLCASSLEGGKNYGYTFGSGTRLTVV.

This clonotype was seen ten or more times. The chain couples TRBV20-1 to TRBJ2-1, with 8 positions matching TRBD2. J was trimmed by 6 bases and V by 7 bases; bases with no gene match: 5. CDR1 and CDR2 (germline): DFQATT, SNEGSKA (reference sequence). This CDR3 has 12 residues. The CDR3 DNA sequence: TGCAGTGGATGGGCGGGAGGCAATGAGCAGTTCTTC. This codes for CSGWAGGNEQFF.

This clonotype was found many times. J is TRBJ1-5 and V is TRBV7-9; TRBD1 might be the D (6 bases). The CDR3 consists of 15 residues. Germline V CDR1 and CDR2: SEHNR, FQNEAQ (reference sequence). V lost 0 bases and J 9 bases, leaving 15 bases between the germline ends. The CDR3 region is CASSLAGAGLMPQHF. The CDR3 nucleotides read TGTGCCAGCAGCTTAGCGGGGGCAGGGCTAATGCCCCAGCATTTT. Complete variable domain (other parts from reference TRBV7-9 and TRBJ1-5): DTGVSQNPRHKITKRGQNVTFRCDPISEHNRLYWYRQTLGQGPEFLTYFQNEAQLEKSRLLSDRFSAERPKGSFSTLEIQRTEQGDSAMYLCASSLAGAGLMPQHFGDGTRLSIL.

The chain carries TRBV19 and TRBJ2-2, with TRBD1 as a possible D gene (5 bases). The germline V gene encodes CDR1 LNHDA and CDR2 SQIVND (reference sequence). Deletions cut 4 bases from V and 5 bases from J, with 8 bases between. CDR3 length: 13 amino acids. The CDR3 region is CASSRGWTGELFF. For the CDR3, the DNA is TGTGCCAGTAGTAGGGGCTGGACCGGGGAGCTGTTTTTT.

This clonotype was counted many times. The CDR3 coding sequence is TGTGCCAGCAGCCAGCCCGGCGGGGGGACCTACAATGAGCAGTTCTTC. This encodes CASSQPGGGTYNEQFF. The gene calls are TRBV11-3 and TRBJ2-1; 8 bases line up with TRBD2. Trimming at V came to 5 bases and at J to 2 bases, leaving 8 bases not matched to a gene. Germline loops: CDR1 SGHNT, CDR2 YENEEA. The CDR3 spans 16 residues.